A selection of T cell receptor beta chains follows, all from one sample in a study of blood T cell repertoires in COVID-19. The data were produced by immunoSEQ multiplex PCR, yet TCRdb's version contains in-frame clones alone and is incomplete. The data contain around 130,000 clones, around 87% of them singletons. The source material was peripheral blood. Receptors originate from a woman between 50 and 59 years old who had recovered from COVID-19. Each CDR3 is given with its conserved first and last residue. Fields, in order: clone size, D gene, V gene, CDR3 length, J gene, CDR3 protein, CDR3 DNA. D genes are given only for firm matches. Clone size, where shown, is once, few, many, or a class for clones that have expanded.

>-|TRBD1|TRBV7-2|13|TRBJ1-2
CASRLGGAPGYTF
TGTGCCAGCAGGCTAGGGGGCGCGCCTGGCTACACCTTC
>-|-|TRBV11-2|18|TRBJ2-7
CASSLDLGQGFSSYEQYF
TGTGCCAGCAGCTTAGATCTGGGGCAGGGTTTCTCCTCCTACGAGCAGTACTTC
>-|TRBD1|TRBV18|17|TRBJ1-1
CASSPQRSQGVDTEAFF
TGTGCCAGCTCACCTCAAAGATCACAGGGGGTCGACACTGAAGCTTTCTTT
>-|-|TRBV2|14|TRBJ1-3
CASSEGRSGNTIYF
TGTGCCAGCAGTGAAGGAAGGAGTGGAAACACCATATATTTT
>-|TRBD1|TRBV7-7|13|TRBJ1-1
CASSLDRDSEAFF
TGTGCCAGCAGCTTGGACCGGGACAGTGAAGCTTTCTTT
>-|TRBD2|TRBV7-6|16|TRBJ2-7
CASSLAALAGGYEQYF
TGTGCCAGCAGCTTAGCGGCCCTAGCGGGAGGGTACGAGCAGTACTTC
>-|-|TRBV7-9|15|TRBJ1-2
CASSFPTDNQYGYTF
TGTGCCAGCAGCTTCCCCACCGACAATCAATATGGCTACACCTTC
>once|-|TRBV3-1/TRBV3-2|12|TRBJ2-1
CASSRLSDEQFF
TGTGCCAGCAGCCGGCTGAGCGATGAGCAGTTCTTC
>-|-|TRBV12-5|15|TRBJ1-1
CASGFTRVLNTEAFF
TGTGCTAGTGGTTTTACACGGGTATTGAACACTGAAGCTTTCTTT
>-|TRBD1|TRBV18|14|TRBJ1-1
CASSGFGGGQGAFF
TGTGCCAGCTCGGGCTTTGGGGGAGGACAGGGAGCTTTCTTT
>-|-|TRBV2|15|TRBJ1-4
CASSDRTRGGEKLFF
TGTGCCAGCAGTGATCGGACGCGGGGAGGAGAAAAACTGTTTTTT
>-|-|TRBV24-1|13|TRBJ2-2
CATRALNTGELFF
TGTGCCACCAGGGCCTTGAACACCGGGGAGCTGTTTTTT
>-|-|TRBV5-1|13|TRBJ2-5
CASSLTILETQYF
TGCGCCAGCAGCCTGACAATCCTGGAGACCCAGTACTTC
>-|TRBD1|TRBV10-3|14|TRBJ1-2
CAISDLRDRDGYTF
TGTGCCATCAGTGATCTCCGGGACAGGGATGGCTACACCTTC
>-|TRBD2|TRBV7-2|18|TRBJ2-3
CASSLGLAGGLGTDTQYF
TGTGCCAGCAGCTTGGGACTAGCGGGAGGTCTCGGCACAGATACGCAGTATTTT
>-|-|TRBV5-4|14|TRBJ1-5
CASSFGGAGQPQHF
TGTGCCAGCAGCTTTGGGGGGGCGGGTCAGCCCCAGCATTTT
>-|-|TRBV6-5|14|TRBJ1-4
CASREGRLNEKLFF
TGTGCCAGCAGGGAGGGACGGCTTAATGAAAAACTGTTTTTT
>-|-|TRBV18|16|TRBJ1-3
CASSPNPASSGNTIYF
TGTGCCAGCTCACCAAACCCAGCGTCTTCTGGAAACACCATATATTTT
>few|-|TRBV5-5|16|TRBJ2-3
CASRPETSSLTDTQYF
TGTGCCAGCAGGCCTGAAACTAGCAGTTTGACAGATACGCAGTATTTT
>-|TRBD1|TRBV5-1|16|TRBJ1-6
CASSPGGQGNNSPLHF
TGCGCCAGCAGCCCCGGAGGACAGGGGAATAATTCACCCCTCCACTTT
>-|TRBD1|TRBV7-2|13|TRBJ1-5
CASSPQGNQPQHF
TGTGCCAGCAGCCCACAGGGGAATCAGCCCCAGCATTTT
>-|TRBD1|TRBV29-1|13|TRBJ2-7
CSVDGTGSYEQYF
TGCAGCGTTGATGGGACAGGGTCCTACGAGCAGTACTTC
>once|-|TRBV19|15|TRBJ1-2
CASSMPGAVGYGYTF
TGTGCCAGTAGCATGCCTGGGGCAGTCGGCTATGGCTACACCTTC
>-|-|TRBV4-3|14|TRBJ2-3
CASGGLGSTDTQYF
TGCGCCAGTGGGGGGTTAGGTAGCACAGATACGCAGTATTTT
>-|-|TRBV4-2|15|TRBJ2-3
CASSLRTDGTDTQYF
TGTGCCAGCAGCCTACGGACAGATGGCACAGATACGCAGTATTTT
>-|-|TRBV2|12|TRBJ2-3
CASSVVEDTQYF
TGTGCCAGCAGTGTGGTGGAGGATACGCAGTATTTT
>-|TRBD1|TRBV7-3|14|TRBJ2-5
CASSRGGQGETQYF
TGTGCCAGCAGCCGAGGGGGACAGGGGGAGACCCAGTACTTC
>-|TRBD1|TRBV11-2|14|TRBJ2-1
CASSLGQGSYEQFF
TGTGCCAGCAGCTTAGGACAGGGATCTTACGAGCAGTTCTTC
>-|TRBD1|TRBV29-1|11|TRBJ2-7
CSVGDRDEQYF
TGCAGCGTGGGCGACAGGGACGAGCAGTACTTC
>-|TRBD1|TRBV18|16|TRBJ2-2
CASSPPGQGAAGELFF
TGTGCCAGCTCACCACCGGGACAGGGGGCGGCCGGGGAGCTGTTTTTT
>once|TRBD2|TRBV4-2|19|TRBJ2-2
CASSQTAGLAGFATGELFF
TGTGCCAGCAGCCAGACTGCGGGGCTAGCGGGTTTCGCCACCGGGGAGCTGTTTTTT
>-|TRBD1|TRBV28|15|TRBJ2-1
CASSLGTAVNNEQFF
TGTGCCAGCAGCCTGGGGACAGCCGTAAACAATGAGCAGTTCTTC
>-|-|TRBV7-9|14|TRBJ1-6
CASSFPGPNSPLHF
TGTGCCAGCAGCTTCCCAGGGCCCAATTCACCCCTCCACTTT
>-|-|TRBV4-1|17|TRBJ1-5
CASSQGGGRGSNQPQHF
TGCGCCAGCAGCCAAGGGGGCGGGAGGGGGAGCAATCAGCCCCAGCATTTT
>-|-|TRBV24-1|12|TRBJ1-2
CATSDTRNGYTF
TGTGCCACCAGTGATACCAGGAATGGCTACACCTTC
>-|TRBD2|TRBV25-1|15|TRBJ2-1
CASRARAGVFNEQFF
TGTGCCAGCAGAGCGAGAGCGGGAGTATTTAATGAGCAGTTCTTC
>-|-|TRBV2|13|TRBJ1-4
CASSGLANEKLFF
TGTGCCAGTTCAGGGTTGGCTAATGAAAAACTGTTTTTT
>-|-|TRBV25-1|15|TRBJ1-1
CASSPVGVLNTEAFF
TGTGCCAGCAGTCCCGTCGGAGTATTGAACACTGAAGCTTTCTTT
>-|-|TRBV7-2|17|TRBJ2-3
CASSSPRGGATSDTQYF
TGTGCCAGCAGCTCCCCCCGGGGCGGGGCTACCTCAGATACGCAGTATTTT
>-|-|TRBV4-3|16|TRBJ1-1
CASSQDWGGMNTEAFF
TGCGCCAGCAGCCAAGATTGGGGGGGGATGAACACTGAAGCTTTCTTT
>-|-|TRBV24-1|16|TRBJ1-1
CATSDLGEGANTEAFF
TGTGCCACCAGTGATTTGGGGGAGGGAGCGAACACTGAAGCTTTCTTT
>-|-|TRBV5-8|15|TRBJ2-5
CASSLEGWVQETQYF
TGTGCCAGCAGCTTGGAGGGGTGGGTCCAAGAGACCCAGTACTTC
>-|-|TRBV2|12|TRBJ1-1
CASSQAVSEAFF
TGTGCCAGCAGTCAGGCAGTCAGCGAAGCTTTCTTT
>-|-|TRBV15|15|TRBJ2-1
CATSRDRSSYNEQFF
TGTGCCACCAGCAGAGACCGGAGCTCCTACAATGAGCAGTTCTTC
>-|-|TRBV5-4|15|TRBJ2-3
CASSLVRGGTDTQYF
TGTGCCAGCAGCTTGGTCAGGGGGGGCACAGATACGCAGTATTTT
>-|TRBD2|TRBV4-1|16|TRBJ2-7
CASSQGPASGRAEQYF
TGCGCCAGCAGCCAAGGCCCGGCTAGCGGGAGAGCCGAGCAGTACTTC
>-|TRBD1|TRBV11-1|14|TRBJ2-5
CASSLAGTGMTQYF
TGTGCCAGCAGCTTAGCCGGGACAGGAATGACCCAGTACTTC
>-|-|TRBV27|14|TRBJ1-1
CASSLDRLNTEAFF
TGTGCCAGCAGTTTAGACAGATTGAACACTGAAGCTTTCTTT
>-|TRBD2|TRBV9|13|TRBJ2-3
CASSGLATDTQYF
TGTGCCAGCAGTGGACTAGCGACAGATACGCAGTATTTT
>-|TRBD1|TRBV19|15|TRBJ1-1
CASSTHPTGRTEAFF
TGTGCCAGTAGTACCCACCCGACAGGGAGAACTGAAGCTTTCTTT